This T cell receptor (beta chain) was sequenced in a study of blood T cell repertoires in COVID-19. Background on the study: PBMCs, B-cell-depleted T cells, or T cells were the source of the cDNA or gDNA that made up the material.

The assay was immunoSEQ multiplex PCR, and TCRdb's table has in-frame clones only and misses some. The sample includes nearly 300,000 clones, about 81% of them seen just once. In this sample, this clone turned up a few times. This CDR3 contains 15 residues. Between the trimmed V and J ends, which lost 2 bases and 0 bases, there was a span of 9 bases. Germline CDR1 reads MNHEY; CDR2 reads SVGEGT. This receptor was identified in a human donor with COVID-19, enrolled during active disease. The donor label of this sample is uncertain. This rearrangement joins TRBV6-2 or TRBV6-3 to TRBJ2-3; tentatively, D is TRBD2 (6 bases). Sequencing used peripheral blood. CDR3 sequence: CASSYRSGSTDTQYF. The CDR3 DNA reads TGTGCCAGCAGTTACAGAAGCGGGAGCACAGATACGCAGTATTTT.